This TCR beta chain comes out of a study of CD8 T cells in Susac syndrome. Study conclusions and caveats: The number of individuals included in the study's TCR sequencing and HLA analysis was acknowledged as relatively small.

Note on this clonotype: Its antigen is unknown.

It was healthy donors who served as the controls, matched for age and sex. TEMRA cells were FACS-enriched and CD8+ and CD4+ T cells negatively isolated. CDR3 length equals 14 residues. Trimming took off 0 bases at V and 1 base at J, with 10 bases between the two ends. CDR1 is GTSNPN and CDR2 is SVGIG in the germline V gene (reference sequence). Random-hexamer reverse transcription was applied to about 0.45 to 1 ug RNA. Amplification of TCR beta CDR3 spanned 54 Vbeta and 13 Jbeta via immunoSEQ multiplex PCR. A single record per CDR3 protein comes from TCRdb applying MiXCR to the immunoSEQ multiplex PCR reads. Altogether 150,000 to 200,000 distinct CDR3 sequences are present, 93% being singletons, with the ten largest covering just over 0.13%.

The sequence was obtained from a human donor in good health. J is TRBJ2-7 and V is TRBV30; D may be TRBD1 (5 bases). The sample consisted of CD4+ T cells from PBMCs. The CDR3 region is CAWSVQGPSYEQYF. For the CDR3, the DNA is TGTGCCTGGAGTGTCCAGGGCCCTTCCTACGAGCAGTACTTC. The whole variable domain, remainder taken from reference TRBV30 and TRBJ2-7, is SQTIHQWPATLVQPVGSPLSLECTVEGTSNPNLYWYRQAAGRGLQLLFYSVGIGQISSEVPQNLSASRPQDRQFILSSKKLLLSDSGFYLCAWSVQGPSYEQYFGPGTRLTVT.